The 22 T cell receptor beta chains listed next were all sequenced from one sample in a study of OX40 agonist ivuxolimab in advanced cancers. The method was immunoSEQ multiplex PCR; TCRdb's version includes in-frame clones alone and lacks a portion of them. Seen here are around 95,000 clones, approximately 91% observed once, and the top ten hold around 0.71%. The sequenced sample was CD4+ or CD8+ T cells sorted from blood, obtained in a trial of the OX40 agonist ivuxolimab. All receptors come from an adult with an advanced solid tumor such as melanoma, head and neck, liver or kidney cancer.

This rearrangement joins TRBV27 to TRBJ2-7; tentatively, D is TRBD1 (6 bases). CDR1 and CDR2 from the germline V gene are MNHEY and SMNVEV (reference sequence). The ends were cut back, 2 bases at V and 4 bases at J, with 12 bases in the middle. There are 14 residues in the CDR3. For the CDR3, the DNA is TGTGCCAGCAGTTTAAAGGGGGAGAGATACGAGCAGTACTTC. This sequence encodes CASSLKGERYEQYF.

This chain joins TRBV7-2 and TRBJ2-5, with 8 bases that match TRBD1. Unmatched junction bases numbered 3, after V lost 5 bases and J lost 7 bases. Per germline, CDR1 SGHTA and CDR2 FQGNSA. This CDR3 is built from 12 residues. CDR3 coding DNA: TGTGCCAGCAGCCGGACAGGGCTGACCCAGTACTTC. It specifies CASSRTGLTQYF. The full variable domain, with the rest looked up from reference TRBV7-2 and TRBJ2-5, is GAGVSQSPSNKVTEKGKDVELRCDPISGHTALYWYRQSLGQGLEFLIYFQGNSAPDKSGLPSDRFSAERTGGSVSTLTIQRTQQEDSAVYLCASSRTGLTQYFGPGTRLLVL.

In its sample, this clone was seen once. The chain employs TRBV4-3 and TRBJ2-3, with 8 bases lining up with TRBD2. Germline V gene sequence: CDR1 LGHNA, CDR2 YSLEER. Germline trimming cut 1 base from V and 3 bases from J; bases unmatched to any gene: 6. The CDR3 has 16 residues. CDR3 nucleotides: TGCGCCAGCAGCCAAGGAGGCGGGGGGATGACAGATACGCAGTATTTT. It encodes CASSQGGGGMTDTQYF.

The CDR3 region is CASIRSGQFLSNQPQHF. CDR3 DNA sequence: TGTGCCAGCATTAGATCCGGCCAGTTCCTTAGCAATCAGCCCCAGCATTTT. The gene calls are TRBV28 and TRBJ1-5; no clear D. V dropped 7 bases and J dropped 0 bases, with 19 bases sitting between them. The CDR3 length is 17 residues. Looked up from germline, CDR1 is MDHEN and CDR2 is SYDVKM.

The genes are TRBV7-2 and TRBJ1-4; D remains ambiguous. CDR3 length: 16 amino acids. The V end lost 1 base, the J end lost 3 bases, and 12 bases lay between the germline ends. Germline V gene sequence: CDR1 SGHTA, CDR2 FQGNSA. The CDR3 sequence: CASSLVFGGANEKLFF. In DNA, the CDR3 is TGTGCCAGCAGCTTAGTGTTTGGAGGTGCTAATGAAAAACTGTTTTTT. The full variable domain, its missing parts supplied by reference TRBV7-2 and TRBJ1-4, is GAGVSQSPSNKVTEKGKDVELRCDPISGHTALYWYRQSLGQGLEFLIYFQGNSAPDKSGLPSDRFSAERTGGSVSTLTIQRTQQEDSAVYLCASSLVFGGANEKLFFGSGTQLSVL.

The chain couples TRBV27 to TRBJ2-7; D uncertain. The V gene lost 5 bases and the J gene lost 0 bases, with 5 bases spanning the gap. The CDR3 extends over 12 amino acids. CDR1 and CDR2 from the germline V gene are MNHEY and SMNVEV (reference sequence). Here the CDR3 DNA reads TGTGCCAGCAGTGCAAGCTCCTACGAGCAGTACTTC. Its protein is CASSASSYEQYF.

V is TRBV27 and J is TRBJ2-5; TRBD1 is a possible D gene (5 bases). Germline V CDR1 and CDR2: MNHEY, SMNVEV (reference sequence). The CDR3 contains 14 residues. V lost 2 bases to trimming and J lost 5 bases, with 12 bases between them. In DNA, the CDR3 is TGTGCCAGCAGTTTAGGGGCTAGTCGGGAGACCCAGTACTTC. Protein product: CASSLGASRETQYF.

J is TRBJ2-6 and V is TRBV27, with D perhaps matching TRBD1 or TRBD2 (5 bases each). The CDR3 spans 18 residues. The germline gives CDR1 MNHEY, CDR2 SMNVEV (reference sequence). Trimming pared 3 bases from V and 0 bases from J, leaving 15 bases between. The chain's CDR3 is CASSLNGAGSSGANVLTF. The CDR3 DNA sequence: TGTGCCAGCAGTTTGAACGGGGCAGGATCCTCTGGGGCCAACGTCCTGACTTTC.

The V and J genes are TRBV27 and TRBJ1-2, with D perhaps TRBD1 (6 bases). Per the germline V gene, CDR1 is MNHEY and CDR2 is SMNVEV (reference sequence). V lost 2 bases and J lost 5, with 12 bases in between. The CDR3 contains 14 residues. The CDR3 sequence is CASSLSGGGYGYTF. The CDR3 nucleotides are TGTGCCAGCAGTTTAAGTGGAGGGGGTTATGGCTACACCTTC.

The gene calls are TRBV5-1 and TRBJ2-5; D unclear. The CDR3 totals 14 residues. V lost 2 bases to trimming and J lost 1 base, with 9 bases between them. Germline V gives CDR1 SGHRS, CDR2 YFSETQ. This CDR3 is CASSLAGPQETQYF. CDR3 sequence (DNA): TGCGCCAGCAGCTTAGCTGGCCCCCAAGAGACCCAGTACTTC.

This rearrangement joins TRBV12-5 to TRBJ2-3, with D perhaps TRBD1 or TRBD2 (5 bases each). Germline CDR1 reads LGHNT; CDR2 reads FRNRAP. This CDR3 spans 15 amino acids. V dropped 5 bases and J dropped 4 bases, with 16 bases sitting between them. The CDR3 DNA sequence: TGTGCTAGTGGTCGAGGGGACGGCTTGCCAGATACGCAGTATTTT. Translated: CASGRGDGLPDTQYF.

J is TRBJ2-2 and V is TRBV11-1; D unresolved. This CDR3 is built from 13 residues. The V gene lost 5 bases and the J gene lost 6 bases, with 10 bases spanning the gap. The germline gives CDR1 SGHAT, CDR2 FQDESV (reference sequence). The CDR3 sequence is CASSPKVAGELFF. In DNA, the CDR3 is TGTGCCAGCAGCCCGAAGGTGGCCGGGGAGCTGTTTTTT.

About this clone itself: Different DNA sequences within this sample yield the same CDR3. The chain is built from TRBV5-6 and TRBJ2-2, with D unresolved. Between the trimmed V and J ends, which lost 3 bases and 4 bases, there was a span of 7 bases. The V gene's germline CDR1 is SGHDT and CDR2 YYEEEE. The CDR3 extends over 13 amino acids. The CDR3 DNA follows: TGTGCCAGCAGCTCGGGTCGCACCGGGGAGCTGTTTTTT. As protein: CASSSGRTGELFF.

The chain has TRBV5-1 and TRBJ2-1; TRBD2 aligns across 8 bases. Germline V lookup: CDR1 SGHRS, CDR2 YFSETQ. V was pared by 1 base and J by 4 bases, with 4 bases of the junction left unmatched. This CDR3 comprises 15 residues. CDR3 region: CASSLSSGNYNEQFF. The CDR3, as DNA: TGCGCCAGCAGCTTGAGTAGCGGGAATTACAATGAGCAGTTCTTC.

This clone was observed a handful of times. This rearrangement joins TRBV7-2 to TRBJ2-7, with no clear D. The CDR3 is 14 residues long. Trimming stripped 1 base from V and 5 bases from J, with 12 bases between. The V gene's germline CDR1 is SGHTA and CDR2 FQGNSA. This chain's CDR3 is CASSLDLGSHEQYF. CDR3 DNA: TGTGCCAGCAGCTTAGATCTAGGTTCCCACGAGCAGTACTTC.

V gene TRBV19 combines with J gene TRBJ2-6; D uncertain. Germline CDR1 LNHDA, CDR2 SQIVND (reference sequence). CDR3 length: 19 amino acids. V lost 6 bases and J 0 bases, leaving 21 bases between the germline ends. The CDR3 protein is CASRTLFRADYSGANVLTF. CDR3 DNA: TGTGCCAGTAGGACTCTCTTTCGCGCGGATTACTCTGGGGCCAACGTCCTGACTTTC.

The rearrangement links TRBV15 to TRBJ1-2; D is undetermined. The CDR3 is made up of 12 amino acids. From germline, CDR1 is LNHNV and CDR2 YYDKDF (reference sequence). The V gene lost 5 bases and the J gene lost 6 bases, with 10 bases spanning the gap. The CDR3 spells CATSAATHGYTF. Written as DNA, the CDR3 is TGTGCCACCAGCGCGGCGACGCATGGCTACACCTTC.

The chain couples TRBV2 to TRBJ2-3; tentative D call: TRBD1 (5 bases). Trimming removed 6 bases at V and 0 bases at J, with 13 bases between. The germline CDR1 and CDR2 sequences are SNHLY and FYNNEI. The CDR3 has 15 amino acids. The CDR3 bases are TGTGCCAGCAGGGGGCAGGCTGCTAGCACAGATACGCAGTATTTT. This encodes CASRGQAASTDTQYF. The entire variable domain, with the rest obtained from reference TRBV2 and TRBJ2-3, is as follows: EPEVTQTPSHQVTQMGQEVILRCVPISNHLYFYWYRQILGQKVEFLVSFYNNEISEKSEIFDDQFSVERPDGSNFTLKIRSTKLEDSAMYFCASRGQAASTDTQYFGPGTRLTVL.

V is TRBV5-8 and J is TRBJ1-5, with a tentative D call TRBD1 (6 bases). V lost 4 bases and J 1 base, leaving 15 bases between the germline ends. Germline assignment: CDR1 SGHTS and CDR2 YDEGEE. The CDR3 totals 16 residues. CDR3 bases: TGTGCCAGCAGCGCTTACAGGGTTATAAGCAATCAGCCCCAGCATTTT. This sequence encodes CASSAYRVISNQPQHF.

The chain recombines TRBV5-4 with TRBJ2-2; 7 bases fit TRBD1. This CDR3 is 15 amino acids long. CDR1 SGHNT and CDR2 YYREEE come from the germline V gene (reference sequence). V trimming: 4 bases; J trimming: 2 bases; junction bases outside the gene matches: 5. This CDR3 reads CASSRGQTNTGELFF. The DNA of the CDR3 is TGTGCCAGCAGCCGGGGACAGACAAACACCGGGGAGCTGTTTTTT.

The chain joins TRBV30 to TRBJ2-5, with D perhaps matching TRBD2 (5 bases). Looked up from germline, CDR1 is GTSNPN and CDR2 is SVGIG (reference sequence). Between the trimmed V and J ends, which lost 3 bases and 5 bases, there was a span of 16 bases. The CDR3 has 14 residues. CDR3 residues: CAWRSGSGYETQYF. Written as DNA, the CDR3 is TGTGCCTGGAGGAGTGGGAGCGGCTACGAGACCCAGTACTTC.

V gene TRBV29-1 combines with J gene TRBJ1-1; D unclear. Trimming removed 5 bases from V and 4 bases from J, with 17 bases in between. CDR3 size: 14 residues. Germline V gene data show CDR1 as SQVTM and CDR2 as ANQGSEA. The CDR3 sequence: CSVSPGSRVTEAFF. CDR3 DNA sequence: TGCAGCGTTTCCCCGGGATCGAGGGTCACTGAAGCTTTCTTT.